The rows below give T cell receptor beta chains drawn from one sample of a study of cytomegalovirus exposure and HLA in healthy donors. Clones were sequenced by immunoSEQ multiplex PCR, and TCRdb holds only the in-frame ones, with some missing. In the table there are about 190,000 clones, roughly 82% of which are singletons. The sequenced sample was PBMCs. Receptors originate from a woman between 45 and 65 years old in good health and CMV-seropositive. Each CDR3 is given with its conserved first and last residue. A D gene is named only where the DNA matches it firmly. The size of a clone is reported for some rows only, either as once, few or many, or as a class for expanded clones.

cdr3_aa cdr3_nt j_call v_call d_call clone_size
CASSVGTGGGPETQYF TGTGCCAGCAGCGTAGGTACTGGCGGGGGGCCAGAGACCCAGTACTTC TRBJ2-5 TRBV9 TRBD2 NA
CASSALTGTGFTDTQYF TGTGCCAGCAGTGCCTTGACCGGGACAGGGTTCACAGATACGCAGTATTTT TRBJ2-3 TRBV28 TRBD1 NA
CASSSWDRAGANVLTF TGTGCCAGTAGTTCTTGGGACAGGGCTGGGGCCAACGTCCTGACTTTC TRBJ2-6 TRBV19 TRBD1 NA
CASSRLQEADTQYF TGTGCCAGCAGCCGACTCCAGGAGGCAGATACGCAGTATTTT TRBJ2-3 TRBV11-2 NA NA
CASGLTGRDEQYF TGTGCTAGTGGTCTGACAGGGCGAGACGAGCAGTACTTC TRBJ2-7 TRBV12-5 TRBD1 few
CASSLTGTGDTEAFF TGTGCCAGCAGCTTAACCGGGACAGGGGACACTGAAGCTTTCTTT TRBJ1-1 TRBV9 TRBD1 NA
CASSLEGLAGGASTDTQYF TGTGCCAGCAGCTTGGAGGGACTAGCGGGGGGGGCTAGCACAGATACGCAGTATTTT TRBJ2-3 TRBV5-4 TRBD2 NA
CATRREQKNTEAFF TGTGCCACCCGACGGGAACAGAAGAACACTGAAGCTTTCTTT TRBJ1-1 TRBV2 NA NA
CASSLGTGGNEQFF TGTGCCAGCAGCCTAGGGACAGGGGGCAATGAGCAGTTCTTC TRBJ2-1 TRBV7-3 TRBD1 once
CASSYGNQPQHF TGTGCCAGCTCCTATGGCAATCAGCCCCAGCATTTT TRBJ1-5 TRBV2 NA NA
CASSMGDWNTGELFF TGTGCCAGTAGTATGGGGGACTGGAACACCGGGGAGCTGTTTTTT TRBJ2-2 TRBV19 NA NA
CASSLRGGVTEAFF TGTGCCAGCAGTTTACGAGGGGGCGTCACTGAAGCTTTCTTT TRBJ1-1 TRBV27 TRBD1 NA
CASSDRDRGSNEQYF TGTGCCAGTAGTGACCGGGACAGGGGATCCAACGAGCAGTACTTC TRBJ2-7 TRBV25-1 TRBD1 NA
CASSPTGQLREQYF TGTGCCAGCAGCCCGACGGGACAGCTCCGCGAGCAGTACTTC TRBJ2-7 TRBV9 TRBD1 NA
CASSPGFLDTIYF TGTGCCAGTAGTCCGGGGTTCTTGGACACCATATATTTT TRBJ1-3 TRBV19 NA NA
CASRPGTGTTGELFF TGTGCCAGCAGACCCGGGACAGGGACCACCGGGGAGCTGTTTTTT TRBJ2-2 TRBV5-4 TRBD1 NA
CASSFGGHADGELFF TGTGCCAGCAGCTTTGGAGGTCATGCGGACGGGGAGCTGTTTTTT TRBJ2-2 TRBV5-4 NA NA
CASGVGGGTEAFF TGTGCCAGCGGAGTAGGGGGCGGGACTGAAGCTTTCTTT TRBJ1-1 TRBV6-1 TRBD1 once
CASSLLDRPNSPLHF TGTGCCAGCAGTTTACTCGACAGACCTAATTCACCCCTCCACTTT TRBJ1-6 TRBV6-5 NA NA
CASNLDRGKEKLFF TGTGCCAGCAACCTCGACAGGGGTAAAGAAAAACTGTTTTTT TRBJ1-4 TRBV6-1 TRBD1 few
CASSPVDTGGNNEQFF TGTGCCAGCTCACCGGTCGACACGGGGGGGAACAATGAGCAGTTCTTC TRBJ2-1 TRBV18 TRBD2 NA
CATSPRTGLGTEAFF TGTGCCACCAGCCCTCGAACAGGGTTGGGCACTGAAGCTTTCTTT TRBJ1-1 TRBV15 NA NA
CASSLVPAGGYTF TGTGCCAGCAGCTTAGTTCCGGCGGGTGGCTACACCTTC TRBJ1-2 TRBV7-3 NA once
CASSPPAGGAETQYF TGTGCCAGCAGCCCGCCGGCAGGGGGCGCGGAGACCCAGTACTTC TRBJ2-5 TRBV4-2 TRBD1 NA
CASSLGGTDTQYF TGTGCCAGTAGTTTGGGGGGGACAGATACGCAGTATTTT TRBJ2-3 TRBV19 TRBD2 few
CASSRTGNTDTQYF TGTGCCAGCAGCCGCACAGGGAACACAGATACGCAGTATTTT TRBJ2-3 TRBV27 NA NA
CASSWGVSNQPQHF TGTGCCAGCTCCTGGGGAGTTAGCAATCAGCCCCAGCATTTT TRBJ1-5 TRBV6-6 NA NA
CASRTGTNDNSPLHF TGTGCCAGCCGCACCGGGACAAACGATAATTCACCCCTCCACTTT TRBJ1-6 TRBV7-9 NA NA
CASSIGSYSPLHF TGTGCCAGTAGTATAGGGAGCTACTCACCCCTCCACTTT TRBJ1-6 TRBV19 NA NA
CASSVASYSRRYTF TGTGCCAGCAGCGTAGCTTCTTACAGCCGCCGCTACACCTTC TRBJ1-2 TRBV9 NA NA
CASSFPPRRREANQPQHF TGTGCCAGCAGCTTTCCCCCCAGGCGCAGGGAGGCTAATCAGCCCCAGCATTTT TRBJ1-5 TRBV11-2 NA NA
CATSRVGGSYEQYF TGTGCCACCAGCAGAGTTGGCGGGAGCTACGAGCAGTACTTC TRBJ2-7 TRBV15 TRBD2 NA